This T cell receptor beta chain came from a study of CD8 T cells in ankylosing spondylitis. Points from the study as a whole: Peripheral blood held disease-linked clones only at relatively low frequency, and these were CD8+. In ankylosing spondylitis patients, matched synovial fluid reportedly showed significant enrichment of disease-linked clones.

TCRdb reprocessed the 5' RACE reads via MiXCR and lists one record per CDR3 protein. The sample contains hundreds of thousands of distinct CDR3 sequences, approximately 22% of which appear only once. Note on this clonotype: The antigen remains unidentified.

The germline V gene has CDR1 SGHTA and CDR2 FQGNSA. V dropped 4 bases and J dropped 0 bases, with 11 bases sitting between them. This CDR3 is 15 amino acids long. The material sequenced was blood, either unsorted or a sorted T cell fraction (not recorded which). The V call is TRBV7-2, the J call TRBJ2-3; D is unclear. The sequence was obtained from a male donor with ankylosing spondylitis or in good health (not recorded which). Here the CDR3 DNA reads TGTGCCAGCAGCTGGGATGGGTGGAGCACAGATACGCAGTATTTT. Its protein is CASSWDGWSTDTQYF.